This T cell receptor (beta chain) came from a study of cytomegalovirus exposure and HLA in healthy donors. Broader study findings: Among TCR sequences, most were rare, though some public TCRs appeared in many donors. Later analysis associated a missense DCLRE1C variant with TCR beta V- and J-gene trimming. What a later analysis showed was that several of the most significant clusters appeared linked to common viral pathogens.

Per the germline V gene, CDR1 is GTSNPN and CDR2 is SVGIG (reference sequence). The CDR3 loop spans 15 amino acids. V was pared by 2 bases and J by 1 base, with 6 bases of the junction left unmatched. The table lists this clone with a few counts. No antigen is known for it. The PCR was carried out with 60 Vbeta primers and 13 Jbeta primers. Profiled with immunoSEQ multiplex PCR; TCRdb holds only in-frame clones, not every one. In the table there are about 150,000 clones, roughly 80% of which are singletons. V is TRBV30 and J is TRBJ1-1, with 8 nucleotides matching TRBD1. The sequencing input was PBMCs. The sequence derives from a man aged 35 to 55 in good health and CMV-seronegative. For the CDR3, the DNA is TGTGCCTGGAGTCTGCCTGGACAGGGGAACACTGAAGCTTTCTTT. It yields the protein CAWSLPGQGNTEAFF.